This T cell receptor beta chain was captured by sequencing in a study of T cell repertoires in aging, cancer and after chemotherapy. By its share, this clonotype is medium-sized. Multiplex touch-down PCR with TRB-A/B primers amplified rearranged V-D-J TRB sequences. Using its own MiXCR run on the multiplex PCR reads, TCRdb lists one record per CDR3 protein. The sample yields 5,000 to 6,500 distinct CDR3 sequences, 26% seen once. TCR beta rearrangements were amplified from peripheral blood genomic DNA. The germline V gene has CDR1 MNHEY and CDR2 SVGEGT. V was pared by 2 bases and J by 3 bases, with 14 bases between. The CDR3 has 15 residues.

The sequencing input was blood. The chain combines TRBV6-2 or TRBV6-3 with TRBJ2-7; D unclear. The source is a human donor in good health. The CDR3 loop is CASSYRPQELYEQYF. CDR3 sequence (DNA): TGTGCCAGCAGTTACCGTCCGCAGGAGCTCTACGAGCAGTACTTC.